This T cell receptor (beta chain) was sequenced for a study of memory CD8 T cells in hepatitis C reinfection. V shed 0 bases and J 6 bases; nucleotides not matched to a gene: 3. Germline V gene lookup returns CDR1 SGHNT and CDR2 YYREEE (reference sequence). CDR3 length: 13 residues. Sample time point: pre-reinfection, 55 to 20 weeks before reinfection detection. The sorted cells went straight to TCR sequencing with no prior in vitro expansion. Profiling relied on immunoSEQ multiplex PCR, and the TCRdb table lists in-frame clones only, not all of them. The sample includes over 45,000 clones, around nine tenths seen only once; the top ten take roughly 1%. This clone has only a few counts.

Input material: naive CD8+ T cells sorted from blood. V gene TRBV5-4 combines with J gene TRBJ2-7; TRBD2 aligns across 7 bases. The TCR originated in a man younger than 35 with hepatitis C virus infection. CDR3 amino acids: CASSLGPGGEQYV. The DNA for the CDR3 is TGTGCCAGCAGCTTGGGTCCGGGAGGCGAGCAGTACGTC.